The rows below give T cell receptor beta chains drawn from one sample of a study of T cell responses to AZD1222 COVID-19 vaccine. The protocol was immunoSEQ multiplex PCR, while the TCRdb copy is restricted to in-frame clones and leaves out a portion. The table shows 100,000 to 150,000 clones, with around 90% occurring only once. The material was peripheral blood, obtained 28 days after the second AZD1222 dose. Every receptor here comes from an adult who received the AZD1222 COVID-19 vaccine. Each CDR3 is given with its conserved first and last residue. A D gene is named only where the DNA matches it firmly. The listing skips clone size in some rows; elsewhere it reads once, few, many or a size class.

>.|TRBV4-2|TRBD1|TRBJ1-2
CASSQDPGQGARGYTF
TGTGCCAGCAGCCAAGATCCGGGCCAGGGGGCGCGGGGCTACACCTTC
>once|TRBV2|.|TRBJ1-4
CASNLDTANEKLFF
TGTGCCAGCAATCTGGACACCGCTAATGAAAAACTGTTTTTT
>.|TRBV5-1|TRBD2|TRBJ2-1
CASSFTSGSSEQFF
TGCGCCAGCAGCTTCACTAGCGGGAGTAGTGAGCAGTTCTTC
>.|TRBV19|.|TRBJ1-1
CASSIGGVTEAFF
TGTGCCAGTAGTATCGGAGGGGTGACTGAAGCTTTCTTT
>.|TRBV3-1/TRBV3-2|TRBD1|TRBJ1-4
CASSQGTGVETNEKLFF
TGTGCCAGCAGCCAGGGGACAGGGGTAGAAACTAATGAAAAACTGTTTTTT
>few|TRBV28|TRBD1|TRBJ1-6
CASSSTTGFHSPLHF
TGTGCCAGCAGTTCCACGACAGGGTTCCATTCACCCCTCCACTTT
>.|TRBV28|TRBD1|TRBJ1-1
CASSLDFGRGQNTEAFF
TGTGCCAGCAGTTTAGACTTCGGCAGGGGGCAGAACACTGAAGCTTTCTTT
>.|TRBV11-2|TRBD2|TRBJ2-1
CATGEGLANEQFF
TGTGCCACCGGGGAGGGCCTCGCCAATGAGCAGTTCTTC
>.|TRBV2|.|TRBJ1-5
CASSVDQPQHF
TGTGCCAGCAGTGTGGATCAGCCCCAGCATTTT
>once|TRBV30|TRBD1|TRBJ1-5
CAWSVSGQGKQPQHF
TGTGCCTGGAGTGTGTCGGGACAGGGGAAGCAGCCCCAGCATTTT
>.|TRBV4-1|.|TRBJ2-2
CASSQLGQTNTGELFF
TGCGCCAGCAGCCAACTTGGACAGACGAACACCGGGGAGCTGTTTTTT
>.|TRBV19|TRBD1|TRBJ1-2
CASSIEVGRGGPNYGYTF
TGTGCCAGTAGTATAGAAGTTGGCAGGGGGGGGCCTAACTATGGCTACACCTTC
>.|TRBV7-8|.|TRBJ2-3
CASSPTAVTDTQYF
TGTGCCAGCAGCCCCACTGCGGTCACAGATACGCAGTATTTT
>.|TRBV6-4|.|TRBJ2-1
CASSEERGYNEQFF
TGTGCCAGCAGTGAAGAGCGAGGGTACAATGAGCAGTTCTTC
>.|TRBV5-1|.|TRBJ2-7
CASRPGQSYEQYF
TGCGCCAGCAGGCCAGGACAGTCCTACGAGCAGTACTTC
>.|TRBV29-1|TRBD1|TRBJ2-3
CSAGTGGFFTDTQYF
TGCAGCGCCGGTACAGGGGGTTTTTTCACAGATACGCAGTATTTT
>once|TRBV21-1|.|TRBJ1-2
CASNDQDSNYGYTF
TGTGCCAGCAACGACCAAGACAGCAACTATGGCTACACCTTC
>.|TRBV24-1|TRBD1|TRBJ2-7
CATSDLDRGRGYEQYF
TGTGCCACCAGTGATTTGGACAGGGGGCGGGGGTACGAGCAGTACTTC
>.|TRBV5-1|TRBD1|TRBJ1-5
CASSLGGTGGYQPQHF
TGCGCCAGCAGCTTGGGGGGCACAGGGGGCTATCAGCCCCAGCATTTT
>.|TRBV4-2|.|TRBJ1-4
CASSPGHRGEKLFF
TGTGCCAGCAGCCCCGGACATCGGGGCGAAAAACTGTTTTTT
>.|TRBV28|.|TRBJ1-5
CASSFGGPSNQPQHF
TGTGCCAGCAGTTTCGGGGGGCCGAGCAATCAGCCCCAGCATTTT
>.|TRBV5-4|TRBD1|TRBJ2-3
CASSGGDRDTDTQYF
TGTGCCAGCAGCGGAGGCGACAGGGACACAGATACGCAGTATTTT
>.|TRBV28|.|TRBJ1-2
CASSFQAPGGYTF
TGTGCCAGCAGTTTCCAGGCCCCTGGTGGCTACACCTTC
>.|TRBV27|.|TRBJ2-1
CASGFIASNEQFF
TGTGCCAGCGGCTTCATAGCCAGCAATGAGCAGTTCTTC
>.|TRBV28|TRBD2|TRBJ2-1
CASNLAGVYNEQFF
TGTGCCAGCAATTTAGCGGGGGTTTACAATGAGCAGTTCTTC
>.|TRBV7-9|TRBD1|TRBJ1-5
CASGTGEANQPQHF
TGTGCCAGCGGGACAGGGGAGGCAAATCAGCCCCAGCATTTT
>.|TRBV12-3/TRBV12-4|.|TRBJ1-5
CASSNRDNQPQHF
TGTGCCAGCAGTAACAGGGACAATCAGCCCCAGCATTTT
>.|TRBV5-6|TRBD2|TRBJ2-1
CASSSQGLAGGSNEQFF
TGTGCCAGCAGCTCTCAAGGACTAGCGGGAGGCAGCAATGAGCAGTTCTTC
>.|TRBV25-1|.|TRBJ2-7
CASSDGDGQGTYEQYF
TGTGCCAGCAGTGACGGGGATGGGCAGGGAACTTACGAGCAGTACTTC
>.|TRBV7-9|.|TRBJ2-3
CASSLARVVSDTQYF
TGTGCCAGCAGTCTAGCGAGGGTGGTGAGTGATACGCAGTATTTT
>.|TRBV30|.|TRBJ1-1
CAWRGPGWTEAFF
TGTGCCTGGAGGGGGCCAGGATGGACTGAAGCTTTCTTT
>.|TRBV2|TRBD2|TRBJ2-1
CASKVAREGYNEQFF
TGTGCCAGCAAGGTCGCGCGGGAGGGCTACAATGAGCAGTTCTTC
>.|TRBV3-1/TRBV3-2|.|TRBJ1-1
CASRKTGTEAFF
TGTGCCAGCAGAAAAACGGGTACTGAAGCTTTCTTT
>.|TRBV27|.|TRBJ2-6
CASSLVGLGANVLTF
TGTGCCAGCAGTTTGGTGGGGCTCGGGGCCAACGTCCTGACTTTC
>.|TRBV6-5|TRBD1|TRBJ2-7
CASRLRDRASEQYF
TGTGCCAGCAGGCTCCGGGACAGGGCGTCCGAGCAGTACTTC
>few|TRBV6-1|TRBD1|TRBJ1-2
CASSEGTGGYGYTF
TGTGCCAGCAGTGAAGGGACAGGGGGCTATGGCTACACCTTC
>once|TRBV5-1|.|TRBJ2-3
CASSLVGQSFTDTQYF
TGCGCCAGCAGCTTGGTAGGACAAAGCTTCACAGATACGCAGTATTTT
>few|TRBV7-9|TRBD1|TRBJ2-7
CASSFADRGGYEQYF
TGTGCCAGCAGCTTCGCGGACAGGGGCGGCTACGAGCAGTACTTC
>.|TRBV7-8|.|TRBJ1-1
CASTPRGGGHVSTEAFF
TGTGCCAGCACCCCAAGGGGTGGGGGGCACGTGAGCACTGAAGCTTTCTTT
>.|TRBV7-3|TRBD1|TRBJ2-5
CASSLRDSLGETQYF
TGTGCCAGCAGCTTAAGGGACAGCTTAGGGGAGACCCAGTACTTC
>.|TRBV6-5|TRBD1|TRBJ2-3
CASSLLTGAPDTQYF
TGTGCCAGCAGTCTTTTGACAGGGGCTCCAGATACGCAGTATTTT
>.|TRBV5-6|.|TRBJ2-7
CASSFSSSYEQYF
TGTGCCAGCAGCTTTTCGAGTTCCTACGAGCAGTACTTC
>few|TRBV3-1/TRBV3-2|TRBD1|TRBJ2-7
CASSRSPGQGAYEQYF
TGTGCCAGCAGCCGGTCCCCGGGACAGGGGGCTTACGAGCAGTACTTC
>.|TRBV18|TRBD1|TRBJ1-2
CASSLSTGTGIGYTF
TGTGCCAGCTCACTCTCAACCGGGACAGGCATTGGCTACACCTTC
>once|TRBV4-1|TRBD2|TRBJ2-1
CASSRTGLATYNEQFF
TGCGCCAGCAGCCGAACCGGACTAGCCACCTACAATGAGCAGTTCTTC
>once|TRBV3-1/TRBV3-2|.|TRBJ1-3
CASSPYNSGNTIYF
TGTGCCAGCAGCCCCTACAATTCTGGAAACACCATATATTTT
>.|TRBV9|.|TRBJ2-7
CASSVGASEFYEQYF
TGTGCCAGCAGCGTAGGAGCTAGCGAGTTCTACGAGCAGTACTTC
>medium-sized|TRBV3-1/TRBV3-2|TRBD2|TRBJ2-1
CASSPGLAGFEQFF
TGTGCCAGCAGCCCGGGACTAGCGGGGTTTGAGCAGTTCTTC
>.|TRBV14|TRBD1|TRBJ2-1
CASSPAIGGQALSGQFF
TGTGCCAGCAGCCCGGCCATAGGCGGACAGGCATTATCAGGGCAGTTCTTC
>.|TRBV5-1|TRBD2|TRBJ2-5
CASSLGLAGVGETQYF
TGCGCCAGCAGCTTGGGACTAGCGGGAGTGGGGGAGACCCAGTACTTC
>few|TRBV15|TRBD2|TRBJ2-3
CATSNQAGASDTQYF
TGTGCCACCAGCAACCAAGCGGGAGCGTCAGATACGCAGTATTTT
>.|TRBV28|.|TRBJ1-2
CASSPSWAGSGTF
TGTGCCAGCAGTCCATCTTGGGCAGGGTCCGGCACCTTC
>.|TRBV28|.|TRBJ1-3
CASSLSSGNTIYF
TGTGCCAGCAGTTTATCGTCTGGAAACACCATATATTTT
>.|TRBV4-2|TRBD2|TRBJ2-3
CASSEVLAGGLTDTQYF
TGTGCCAGCAGCGAAGTCCTCGCGGGAGGGCTCACAGATACGCAGTATTTT
>.|TRBV30|TRBD2|TRBJ2-1
CAWMGGSSYNEQFF
TGTGCCTGGATGGGGGGGAGTTCCTACAATGAGCAGTTCTTC
>.|TRBV14|TRBD1|TRBJ1-2
CASTRTGEGGYTF
TGTGCCAGCACCCGGACAGGGGAAGGTGGCTACACCTTC
>.|TRBV5-6|.|TRBJ2-5
CASSPIFQETQYF
TGTGCCAGCAGCCCCATTTTCCAAGAGACCCAGTACTTC
>.|TRBV9|TRBD2|TRBJ2-1
CASSAPSGTSHEQFF
TGTGCCAGCAGCGCTCCTTCCGGGACTAGCCATGAGCAGTTCTTC